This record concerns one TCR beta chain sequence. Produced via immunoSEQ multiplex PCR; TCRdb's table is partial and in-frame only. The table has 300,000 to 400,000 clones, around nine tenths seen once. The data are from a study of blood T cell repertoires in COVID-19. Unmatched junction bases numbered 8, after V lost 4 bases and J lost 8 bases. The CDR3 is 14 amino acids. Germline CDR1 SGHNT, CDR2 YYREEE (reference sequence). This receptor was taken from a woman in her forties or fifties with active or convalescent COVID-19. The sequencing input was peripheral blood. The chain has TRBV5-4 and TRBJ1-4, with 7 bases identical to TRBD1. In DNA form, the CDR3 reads TGTGCCAGCAGCCTAGGGGACAGAAGGGAAAAACTGTTTTTT. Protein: CASSLGDRREKLFF.